The T cell receptor (beta chain) described here comes from a study of cytomegalovirus exposure and HLA in healthy donors. Broader study findings: In a later analysis, an Asian-associated ancestry cluster reportedly showed fewer N-insertions than the approximately 660-donor mean. HLA allele associations emerged for 15,000 to 20,000 TCR beta sequences in a later analysis, at 0.05 false discovery rate. Reports indicate that TCR beta sequences accurately predicted the HLA-A and HLA-B alleles of most subjects. Across HLA loci, a later analysis found differing TCR association rates, with DRB1 most and HLA-C fewest.

Notes on this clone: Antigen unknown.

Primers for the PCR totalled 60 Vbeta and 13 Jbeta. Libraries were prepared by immunoSEQ multiplex PCR; TCRdb keeps only in-frame clonotypes and omits some of them. The table shows approximately 90,000 clones, with around 82% occurring only once. The TCR comes from a man aged 40-50 years in good health and CMV-seronegative. Material: PBMCs.

The CDR3 sequence: CASSGGGLEKLFF. CDR3 coding DNA: TGTGCCAGTTCAGGGGGCGGACTAGAAAAACTGTTTTTT. This sequence joins TRBV6-5 and TRBJ1-4; 8 bases are shared with TRBD1. V gave up 9 bases and J gave up 8 bases; unmatched junction bases: 8. This CDR3 has 13 amino acids. In germline, CDR1 is MNHEY, CDR2 SVGAGI.